This TCR beta chain was identified during a study of T cell repertoires in cytomegalovirus infection. Background on the study: CMV infection plus the matching HLA type was flagged by public TCR beta signatures. Whole-study results and caveats: The response measured ex vivo was dominated by TCR beta clonotypes (HLA-C-restricted and CMV-specific).

This clonotype has at least ten counts. The antigen remains unidentified. Germline loops: CDR1 SGHVS, CDR2 FQNEAQ. After removal of 1 base from V and 0 bases from J, the junction contained 3 bases not matched to a gene. CDR3 size: 16 residues. TCRdb fed the reads into MiXCR, producing one record per CDR3 protein. This sample carries 150,000 to 200,000 distinct CDR3 sequences, 15% to 20% of them seen once, and the ten largest clones take approximately 3%. This receptor was identified in a human donor in good health (CMV status not recorded). Some clones in this sample may be carry-over from other donors' samples. V gene TRBV7-8 combines with J gene TRBJ1-5; 7 bases align to TRBD1. Sequencing was done on a sample of PBMCs. This CDR3 reads CASSLGAGGSNQPQHF. Written as DNA, the CDR3 is TGTGCCAGCAGCTTAGGGGCAGGGGGTAGCAATCAGCCCCAGCATTTT. Full variable domain (missing parts from reference TRBV7-8 and TRBJ1-5): GAGVSQSPRYKVAKRGQDVALRCDPISGHVSLFWYQQALGQGPEFLTYFQNEAQLDKSGLPSDRFFAERPEGSVSTLKIQRTQQEDSAVYLCASSLGAGGSNQPQHFGDGTRLSIL.